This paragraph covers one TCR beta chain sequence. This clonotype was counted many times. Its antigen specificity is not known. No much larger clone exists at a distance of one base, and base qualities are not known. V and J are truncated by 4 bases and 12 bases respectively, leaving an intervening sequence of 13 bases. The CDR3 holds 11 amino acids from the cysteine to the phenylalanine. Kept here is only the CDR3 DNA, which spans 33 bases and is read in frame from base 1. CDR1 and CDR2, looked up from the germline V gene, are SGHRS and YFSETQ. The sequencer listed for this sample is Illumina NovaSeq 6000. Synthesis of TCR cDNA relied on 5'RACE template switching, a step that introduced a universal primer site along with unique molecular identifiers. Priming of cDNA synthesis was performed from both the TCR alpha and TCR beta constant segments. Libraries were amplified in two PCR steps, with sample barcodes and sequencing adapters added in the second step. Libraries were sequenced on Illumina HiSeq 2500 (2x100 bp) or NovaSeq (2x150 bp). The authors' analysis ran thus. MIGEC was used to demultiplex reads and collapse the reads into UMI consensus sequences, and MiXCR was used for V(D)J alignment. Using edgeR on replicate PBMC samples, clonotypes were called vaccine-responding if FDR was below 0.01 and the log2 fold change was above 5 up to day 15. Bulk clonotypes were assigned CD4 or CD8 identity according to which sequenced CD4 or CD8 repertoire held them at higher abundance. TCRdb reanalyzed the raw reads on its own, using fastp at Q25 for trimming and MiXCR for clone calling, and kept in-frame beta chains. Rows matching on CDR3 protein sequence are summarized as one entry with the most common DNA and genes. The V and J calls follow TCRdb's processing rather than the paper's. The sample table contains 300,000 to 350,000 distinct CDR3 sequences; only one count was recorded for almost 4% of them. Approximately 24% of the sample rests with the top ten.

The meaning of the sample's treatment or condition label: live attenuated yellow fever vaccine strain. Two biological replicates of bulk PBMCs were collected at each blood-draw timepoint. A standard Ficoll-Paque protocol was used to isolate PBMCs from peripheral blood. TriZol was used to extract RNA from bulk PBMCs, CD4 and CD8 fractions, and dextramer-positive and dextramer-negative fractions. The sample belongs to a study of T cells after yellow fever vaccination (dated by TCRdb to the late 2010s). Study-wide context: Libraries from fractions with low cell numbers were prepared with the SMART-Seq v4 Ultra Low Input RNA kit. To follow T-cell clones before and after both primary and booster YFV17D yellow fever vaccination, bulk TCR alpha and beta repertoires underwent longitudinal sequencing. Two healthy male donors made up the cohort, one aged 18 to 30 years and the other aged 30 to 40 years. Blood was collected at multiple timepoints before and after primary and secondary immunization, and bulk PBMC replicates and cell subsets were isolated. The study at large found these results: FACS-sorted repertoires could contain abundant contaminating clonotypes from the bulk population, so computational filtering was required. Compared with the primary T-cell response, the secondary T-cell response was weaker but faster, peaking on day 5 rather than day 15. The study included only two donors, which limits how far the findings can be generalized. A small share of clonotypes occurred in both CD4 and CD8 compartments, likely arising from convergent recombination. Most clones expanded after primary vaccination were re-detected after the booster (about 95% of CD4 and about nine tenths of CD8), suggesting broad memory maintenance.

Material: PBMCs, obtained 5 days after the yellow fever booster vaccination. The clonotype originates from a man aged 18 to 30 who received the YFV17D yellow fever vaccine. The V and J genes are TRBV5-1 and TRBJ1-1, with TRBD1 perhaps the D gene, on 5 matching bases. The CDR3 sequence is CASSEGERTFF. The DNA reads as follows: TGCGCCAGCAGCGAAGGGGAAAGGACTTTCTTT.